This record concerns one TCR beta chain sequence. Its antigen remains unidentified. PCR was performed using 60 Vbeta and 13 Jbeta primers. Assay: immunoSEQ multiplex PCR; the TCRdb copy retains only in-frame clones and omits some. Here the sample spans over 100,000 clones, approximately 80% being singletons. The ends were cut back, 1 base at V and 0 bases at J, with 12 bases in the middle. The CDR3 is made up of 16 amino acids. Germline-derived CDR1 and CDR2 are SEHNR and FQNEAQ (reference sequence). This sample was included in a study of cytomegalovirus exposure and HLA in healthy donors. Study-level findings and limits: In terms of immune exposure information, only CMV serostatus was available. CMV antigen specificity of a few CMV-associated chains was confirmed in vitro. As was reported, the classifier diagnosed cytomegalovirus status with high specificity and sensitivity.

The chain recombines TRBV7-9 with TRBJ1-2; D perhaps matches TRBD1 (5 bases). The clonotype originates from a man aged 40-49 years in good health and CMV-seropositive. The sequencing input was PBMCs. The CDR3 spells CASSLVSGPSNYGYTF. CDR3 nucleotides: TGTGCCAGCAGCTTAGTGTCAGGGCCTTCTAACTATGGCTACACCTTC.